This TCR beta chain was documented in a study of Ad26.COV2.S vaccination and SARS-CoV-2 variants. The V and J ends lost 2 bases and 9 bases respectively, with 11 bases between them. CDR1 and CDR2 from the germline V gene are MNHEY and SVGAGI. The CDR3 loop spans 14 amino acids. Measured with immunoSEQ multiplex PCR; TCRdb has only the in-frame clones, and not every one. The sample has 440,000 or so clones; 92% are singletons. Sample treatment: approximately 18 received Ad26.COV2.S at low or high dose, single or two shots; roughly 5 received placebo; per-sample allocation not given. At day 63 after the first vaccine or placebo injection, samples were drawn. An adult donor aged 18-55 years was enrolled in Boston. Study-wide results and caveats: Relative to placebo recipients, vaccine recipients exhibited elevated spike-specific TCR breadth.

This clone was seen only a few times. Antigen specificity is unknown. The specimen comprised peripheral blood, sampled in a trial of Ad26.COV2.S vaccine versus placebo. J is TRBJ1-6 and V is TRBV6-5, with D possibly TRBD1 on 6 matching bases. This TCR came from a person between 18 and 65 years old who received the Ad26.COV2.S COVID-19 vaccine or a placebo. For the CDR3, the DNA is TGTGCCAGCAGTTACGAGAGGGACACTTCACCCCTCCACTTT. Translation: CASSYERDTSPLHF.